This T cell receptor beta chain was sequenced for a study of cytomegalovirus exposure and HLA in healthy donors (dated by TCRdb to about 2017). Regarding the study in general: In an earlier analysis of several hundred of the donors, about 260 Gb of sequence data and 95 million to 130 million unique TCR beta sequences from about 190 million T cells were reported. An early release covering roughly 600 HLA-typed donors comprised roughly 300 gigabases of sequencing data and around 80 million unique TCR sequences. Among the roughly 370 genotyped donors, 81% belonged to the genetic ancestry cluster associated with self-reported Caucasian donors. The study aimed to test whether cataloging public T cell receptors could reveal signatures of past pathogen exposure. Using immunosequencing, the study profiled T cell repertoires from 666 subjects and related those repertoires to cytomegalovirus serostatus. A separate validation cohort of some 130 different subjects was used in addition to the approximately 700-subject first cohort. To predict cytomegalovirus infection status, the study brought together high-throughput TCR immunosequencing, statistical association of individual TCRs with disease status, and machine learning. In a later analysis, previously published TCR beta repertoires from 550 to 700 donors were re-analyzed and high-resolution HLA genotyping was added so that TCR occurrence patterns could be studied. The later analysis used no new phenotypic data to find candidate immune exposures, relying instead on TCR beta sequences and their occurrence across donors. An earlier analysis of 587 of the donors used high-throughput TCR beta sequencing to judge whether each TCR beta V gene segment behaved as functional or pseudogenic. Alongside the repertoire data, information on donor age, sex, ethnicity and CMV serostatus was compiled. A later genetic analysis used genome-wide SNP genotypes for about 55% of the 666 donors, treating that subset as a discovery cohort. Every discovery cohort repertoire had been produced on one sequencing platform. HLA typing covered class I and class II loci at four-digit resolution. The number of typed donors differed by locus: about 629-630 for A, B, C, DRB1 and DQB1; 500 to 550 for DQA1; 600 to 610 for DPA1; and 400 to 480 for DPB1. Several DR-DQ haplotypes were treated as single units for association and clustering because of strong linkage in the cohort. Across about 380 genotyped donors of the cohort, an average of approximately 220,000 unique TCR beta nucleotide sequences per donor were sequenced, and around 19% of those sequences were non-productive. The full study reports these points: Strong co-occurrence of HLA alleles, especially DR and DQ, made assigning TCR associations to individual alleles difficult. In a later analysis, several top co-occurrence clusters were reported to appear linked to parvovirus B19, influenza, CMV and Epstein-Barr virus. In vitro tests confirmed that three of the cytomegalovirus-associated TCR beta chains recognize cytomegalovirus antigens. In a later analysis, around 17,000 TCR beta sequences were associated with specific HLA alleles at a false discovery rate of 0.05. The classifier was reported to diagnose cytomegalovirus status with high specificity and sensitivity in both the original and validation cohorts. In a later analysis, HLA-associated TCR beta chains showed more clonal expansion and lower generation probabilities than non-associated chains that were equally common. The sequencing pipeline was judged likely to have produced a cluster of highly shared sequence variants as a technical artifact. Correlated functional status among segregating V segments might reflect linkage disequilibrium, but an unknown experimental factor could not be ruled out. Most CMV-associated TCR beta chains appeared to be HLA-restricted in a later analysis, and the HLA associations seemed to be driven largely by CMV exposure. In the study, approximately 150 TCR beta chains were listed as associated with cytomegalovirus. A later genetic analysis reported fewer N-insertions in productive TCRs among donors in an Asian-associated ancestry cluster than the roughly 700-donor mean. Roughly uniform sequencing depth across donors was assumed in presence/absence analyses, although this assumption may not hold. In a later analysis, TCR association rates were found to vary across HLA loci, with the most associated TCRs seen for DRB1 alleles and the fewest for HLA-C alleles. Because counts were too low, about 15 rarely observed V segments, including chromosome 9 orphons, were left out of the earlier analysis of a few hundred of the donors. CMV serostatus was the only immune exposure information available for the cohort. Broadly in line with IMGT annotations, most TCR beta V segments showed up in productive rearrangements about 90% or about 30% of the time in an earlier analysis of 587 of the donors. Because some donors lacked HLA typing at each locus, the association tests relied only on the typed subset. An association between a missense DCLRE1C variant and V-gene and J-gene trimming of TCR beta chains was found in a later genetic analysis and replicated in an independent cohort. This cohort had only TCR beta chains sequenced, and the lack of alpha or paired-chain data limited which features could be detected. The 87-base-pair reads could not distinguish some IMGT-functional V segments, including TRBV6-2 and TRBV6-3, so those segments were excluded. A further reported finding was that TCR beta sequences accurately predicted the HLA-A and HLA-B alleles for most subjects in the first cohort. According to the authors, the approach could potentially be generalized to other disease states and immunological phenotypes. Most TCR sequences were observed very rarely across donors, whereas some public TCRs were present in many individuals.

With respect to this clone: The antigen this receptor binds is unknown. Qualities for individual bases were not recorded, and no much larger clone is one base off.

The CDR3 spans 15 residues, from the cysteine through the phenylalanine. The CDR3 DNA has 45 bases and is translated from base 1. In the germline V gene, CDR1 corresponds to SGHDT and CDR2 to YYEEEE. Trimming takes 4 bases off V and 5 bases off J; junction bases not matched to a gene: 11. Library preparation employed the immunoSEQ multiplex PCR assay. For the multiplex PCR, a mixture combining 60 forward primers for TCR Vbeta segments and 13 reverse primers for TCR Jbeta segments was used. Amplification of the CDR3 region of rearranged TCR beta genes was performed with a multiplex PCR assay on genomic DNA. The Illumina HiSeq System was used to sequence the amplified TCR beta libraries as 87-base-pair reads. For the original study's pipeline: A later analysis counted 75 million to 100 million unique TCR beta chains across the 550 to 700 repertoires, and 10 million to 12 million of these chains were shared by at least two donors. Raw reads were error-corrected and collapsed into unique sequences with a nearest-neighbor algorithm that merged closely related sequences to remove PCR and sequencing errors. CDR3 sequences were aligned to IMGT reference sequences to assign V, D and J gene segments. For a sequence to be retained, a match of at least six nucleotides to both a V gene segment and a J gene segment was required. Rearrangements were called productive when the CDR3 lacked stop codons and stayed in frame with V and J; all others were non-productive. Following IMGT convention, CDR3 was defined as the stretch from the second conserved V-encoded cysteine to the conserved J-encoded phenylalanine. The earlier analysis of a few hundred of the donors excluded sequences that lacked an unambiguous match to a single V gene segment. In an earlier analysis of several hundred of the donors, a V segment was called functional when productive rearrangements were above 56.7%, and segregating when the standard deviation between donors exceeded 5%. To diagnose cytomegalovirus status from the catalog of TCR beta chain sequences, a statistical classification framework was built. In a later analysis, TCR nucleotide sequences were compared against IMGT/GENE-DB human TR gene sequences so that V and J genes could be assigned. The TCRdist pipeline was used in a later analysis to assign CDR3 sequences and most-parsimonious VDJ recombination scenarios. In a later analysis, each TCR beta chain was defined by its CDR3 amino acid sequence together with its V-gene family, and reads lacking a unique V-gene family were excluded. As a way to deal with suspected cross-contamination and a sequencing artifact, a later analysis dropped 640 or so nucleotide sequences that were highly shared and had low generation probability. For each public chain, a later analysis derived a clonal expansion index from normalized ranks of inferred template counts within each repertoire. Generation probabilities in a later analysis came from a VDJ recombination model fitted to out-of-frame rearrangements, and those results were checked against IGoR. In a later analysis, TCR-TCR, TCR-HLA and TCR-CMV co-occurrence was scored with hypergeometric tests, and a repertoire-size bias correction was applied to TCR pairs. In a later analysis, false discovery rates were estimated by permuting HLA or CMV assignments 20 times. In a later analysis, co-occurring TCRs were grouped with DBSCAN, and TCRdist sequence similarity was added when clustering was performed within HLA-allele-positive subsets. Repertoires with fewer than 30,000 or more than 120,000 public chains, plus five repertoires with anomalous nucleotide sharing, were excluded from co-occurrence clustering. In its TCRdb copy, this immuneACCESS table keeps in-frame sequences only and misses some clones. Where compared with another copy, unresolved V genes explain less than half of these, and the others have no known cause. V and J calls and clone size are given by that table; D and trimming were obtained from the DNA. A total of under 300,000 clones appear in this sample, 80% to 85% of them only once. The ten largest clones take up around 8.6% of the sample.

The cohort was made up of several hundred healthy bone marrow donors. All cohort members were sampled while nominally healthy, although unrecorded immune exposures were likely present. The donor tested CMV seropositive and was one of the 289 seropositive cohort members. A peripheral blood sample was provided by each donor, and peripheral blood mononuclear cells were used for TCR beta sequencing. Genomic DNA extraction from the blood cell samples was performed with the Qiagen DNeasy Blood Extraction Kit. The sample was PBMCs. This clonotype was sampled from a woman aged 60 to 75 in good health and CMV-seropositive. This sequence uses TRBV5-6 and TRBJ2-7; 8 central nucleotides agree with TRBD1. The CDR3: CASSPSDRARNEQYF. The DNA sequence follows: TGTGCCAGCAGCCCCTCGGACAGGGCAAGGAACGAGCAGTACTTC. Where the CDR3 stops, the reference TRBV5-6 and TRBJ2-7 genes take over; the full variable domain is DAGVTQSPTHLIKTRGQQVTLRCSPKSGHDTVSWYQQALGQGPQFIFQYYEEEERQRGNFPDRFSGHQFPNYSSELNVNALLLGDSALYLCASSPSDRARNEQYFGPGTRLTVT.